What follows are 10 T cell receptor beta chains derived from one specimen sequenced in a study of cytomegalovirus exposure and HLA in healthy donors. Here immunoSEQ multiplex PCR was the method, and the copy in TCRdb shows in-frame clones only, minus some. The sample yields 200,000 to 250,000 clones, around 86% seen once. The sample comprised PBMCs. These TCRs come from a young woman in good health and CMV-seropositive.

The CDR3 nucleotides are TGTGCCTGGAGTCCCGGGGGCTCTGGAAACACCATATATTTT. Its protein product is CAWSPGGSGNTIYF. This rearrangement joins TRBV30 to TRBJ1-3; possible D gene TRBD1, 5 bases. V lost 2 bases and J lost 0, with 8 bases in between. The CDR3 is made up of 14 amino acids. In germline, CDR1 is GTSNPN, CDR2 SVGIG (reference sequence). The complete variable domain, with remaining parts taken from reference TRBV30 and TRBJ1-3, reads SQTIHQWPATLVQPVGSPLSLECTVEGTSNPNLYWYRQAAGRGLQLLFYSVGIGQISSEVPQNLSASRPQDRQFILSSKKLLLSDSGFYLCAWSPGGSGNTIYFGEGSWLTVV.

The genes are TRBV23-1 and TRBJ1-1; D possibly corresponds to TRBD1 (5 bases). TRBV23-1 is flagged as an ORF with uncertain function. The CDR3 has 14 residues. The V gene lost 11 bases and the J gene lost 0 bases, with 16 bases spanning the gap. The CDR3 DNA is TGCGCCGCGGGGGGGTGGGGATTGAACACTGAAGCTTTCTTT. Its translation is CAAGGWGLNTEAFF.

This chain joins TRBV5-1 and TRBJ2-7; 12 bases are a match to TRBD2. CDR1 is SGHRS, CDR2 YFSETQ, per germline. The CDR3 runs to 15 residues. Unmatched junction bases numbered 6, after V lost 2 bases and J lost 6 bases. The CDR3 bases are TGCGCCAGCAGCTTCAGACTAGCGGGAGAGTGCGAGCAGTACTTC. Its translation: CASSFRLAGECEQYF.

The chain links TRBV6-5 to TRBJ2-1; D not resolved. Trimming took 2 bases from V and 9 from J, leaving 8 bases between them. The CDR3 is 12 amino acids. CDR1 is MNHEY, CDR2 SVGAGI, per germline. The CDR3 loop is CASSYVSGEQFF. The CDR3 DNA is TGTGCCAGCAGTTACGTTTCCGGTGAGCAGTTCTTC.

The genes are TRBV5-1 and TRBJ2-7; 10 positions match TRBD2. The CDR3 has 16 amino acids. The germline gives CDR1 SGHRS, CDR2 YFSETQ. The V gene end was trimmed by 1 base and the J gene end by 3 bases; junction bases not matched to a gene: 7. Here the CDR3 reads CASSLREAGGLYEQYF. The CDR3 nucleotides are TGCGCCAGCAGCTTGCGGGAAGCGGGAGGGCTCTACGAGCAGTACTTC.

The chain links TRBV9 to TRBJ1-5; possibly TRBD1 for D (6 bases). The CDR3 is made up of 15 amino acids. V lost 3 bases, J lost 0 bases, and 10 bases lay in between. Germline V gives CDR1 SGDLS, CDR2 YYNGEE. The CDR3 DNA is TGTGCCAGCAGCGGAGGACAGTCTAGCAATCAGCCCCAGCATTTT. Translating gives CASSGGQSSNQPQHF. Supplemented by reference TRBV9 and TRBJ1-5, the full variable domain reads DSGVTQTPKHLITATGQRVTLRCSPRSGDLSVYWYQQSLDQGLQFLIQYYNGEERAKGNILERFSAQQFPDLHSELNLSSLELGDSALYFCASSGGQSSNQPQHFGDGTRLSIL.

The genes are TRBV10-1 and TRBJ1-1; 7 bases match TRBD1. Looked up from germline, CDR1 is WNHNN and CDR2 is SYGVQD (reference sequence). V gave up 4 bases and J gave up 7 bases; unmatched junction bases: 6. The CDR3 contains 13 residues. CDR3 coding DNA: TGCGCCAGCAGTGCGGGACAGCTATATGAAGCTTTCTTT. Its translation: CASSAGQLYEAFF.

The chain links TRBV27 to TRBJ2-5; D is uncertain. Trimming removed 1 base from V and 3 bases from J, with 6 bases in between. This CDR3 contains 13 residues. CDR1 and CDR2 from the germline V gene are MNHEY and SMNVEV (reference sequence). CDR3 loop: CASSLFSEETQYF. CDR3 DNA sequence: TGTGCCAGCAGTTTATTCAGTGAAGAGACCCAGTACTTC.

J is TRBJ2-7 and V is TRBV29-1; no definite D call. The CDR3 has 11 amino acids. V was clipped by 4 bases and J by 4 bases, with 8 bases between them. From germline, CDR1 is SQVTM and CDR2 ANQGSEA. The CDR3 coding sequence is TGCAGCGTTGCAGTTTCTTACGAGCAGTACTTC. This translates into CSVAVSYEQYF.

The chain combines TRBV30 with TRBJ2-7, with TRBD2 as a possible D gene (5 bases). The germline V gene encodes CDR1 GTSNPN and CDR2 SVGIG (reference sequence). This CDR3 comprises 12 residues. The CDR3 DNA sequence: TGTGCGTTTAATCGGGATACCTACGAGCAGTACTTC. It translates to CAFNRDTYEQYF. The variable domain in full, completed from reference TRBV30 and TRBJ2-7, reads SQTIHQWPATLVQPVGSPLSLECTVEGTSNPNLYWYRQAAGRGLQLLFYSVGIGQISSEVPQNLSASRPQDRQFILSSKKLLLSDSGFYLCAFNRDTYEQYFGPGTRLTVT.